Listed below are T cell receptor beta chains from one sample, sequenced in a study of immune evolution from preneoplasia to lung adenocarcinoma. Assay: immunoSEQ multiplex PCR; the TCRdb copy retains only in-frame clones and omits some. The table lists about 9,500 clones, around 91% of them singletons, with under 2.5% in the top ten. The sample taken for sequencing was FFPE invasive lung adenocarcinoma tissue. These receptors originate from a person aged 65-85 years with invasive lung adenocarcinoma. The CDR3 runs from the conserved cysteine through the conserved F or W. A D gene is named only where the DNA matches it firmly. Clone size is not always given. Where it is, it says once, few, many or a class for expanded clones.

j_call clone_size d_call v_call cdr3_length cdr3_aa cdr3_nt
TRBJ1-1 . TRBD1 TRBV28 14 CASSPHRGNTEAFF TGTGCCAGCAGTCCGCACAGGGGGAACACTGAAGCTTTCTTT
TRBJ1-3 few . TRBV19 16 CASRQFQDFSGNTIYF TGTGCCAGTAGGCAATTTCAGGATTTCTCTGGAAACACCATATATTTT
TRBJ1-2 . . TRBV29-1 13 CSVGGVSNYGYTF TGCAGCGTTGGCGGGGTATCTAACTATGGCTACACCTTC
TRBJ1-2 . . TRBV11-2 16 CASSPTGRGLNYGYTF TGTGCCAGCAGCCCGACTGGCAGGGGCCTAAACTATGGCTACACCTTC
TRBJ1-1 . . TRBV27 13 CASRGRGNTEAFF TGTGCCAGCAGGGGCAGGGGAAACACTGAAGCTTTCTTT
TRBJ2-4 . . TRBV2 15 CASSGRGSAKNIQYF TGTGCCAGCAGTGGGCGGGGTTCAGCCAAAAACATTCAGTACTTC
TRBJ1-2 . . TRBV19 15 CASSTRQTANYGYTF TGTGCCAGTAGTACGAGACAGACTGCTAACTATGGCTACACCTTC
TRBJ2-3 . TRBD2 TRBV6-5 16 CASSFSGGAVFDTQYF TGTGCCAGCAGTTTTAGCGGGGGGGCGGTTTTTGATACGCAGTATTTT
TRBJ1-5 . . TRBV28 17 CASSPTPGGRGNQPQHF TGTGCCAGCAGTCCAACGCCGGGGGGCAGGGGCAATCAGCCCCAGCATTTT
TRBJ1-2 . . TRBV9 13 CASSPRQNYGYTF TGTGCCAGCAGCCCCCGACAAAACTATGGCTACACCTTC